These T cell receptor beta chains were read from a single sample in a study of blood T cell repertoires in COVID-19. The table came from immunoSEQ multiplex PCR; TCRdb's copy has only in-frame clones and leaves some out. This sample has tens of thousands of clones, with roughly nine tenths found just once. Sequencing input: peripheral blood. These receptors all stem from a woman in her 50s with COVID-19, enrolled during active disease. Both conserved end residues are part of each CDR3. A D gene is named only where the DNA matches it firmly. Where a row states a size, it is once, few, many or the class of an expanded clone; other rows omit it.

TRBJ2-1 NA TRBV5-1 NA TGCGCCAGCAGCGAGGGGGTGAGCTCCTACAATGAGCAGTTCTTC CASSEGVSSYNEQFF
TRBJ1-4 NA TRBV30 NA TGTGCTGGCGAGGTTAGGGAAAAACTGTTTTTT CAGEVREKLFF
TRBJ1-1 few TRBV10-3 NA TGTGCCATCACTTGGGGCCCGAACACTGAAGCTTTCTTT CAITWGPNTEAFF
TRBJ2-7 NA TRBV5-5 NA TGTGCCAGCAGCGCGGATCTGGTCTACGAGCAGTACTTC CASSADLVYEQYF
TRBJ2-1 NA TRBV5-1 NA TGCGCCAGCACAACGGCGGACCTAGCGAGAAGCAACAATGAGCAGTTCTTC CASTTADLARSNNEQFF
TRBJ2-1 NA TRBV6-6 NA TGTGCCAGCAGTTACTCGTCGGGTCTAGGCTACAATGAGCAGTTCTTC CASSYSSGLGYNEQFF
TRBJ1-1 NA TRBV10-3 TRBD1 TGTGCCATCAGTGAGTCTTTAGCCCCAGACAGGGACACTGAAGCTTTCTTT CAISESLAPDRDTEAFF
TRBJ2-1 NA TRBV7-9 TRBD2 TGTGCCAGCAGCTTAGCGGGAGGGCATTACAATGAGCAGTTCTTC CASSLAGGHYNEQFF
TRBJ1-1 NA TRBV5-4 NA TGTGCCAGCAGCTTGGACCCCAGGGGGAACACTGAAGCTTTCTTT CASSLDPRGNTEAFF
TRBJ2-3 NA TRBV18 NA TGTGCCAGCTCACAACAATCCGATACGCAGTATTTT CASSQQSDTQYF
TRBJ1-1 NA TRBV15 NA TGTGCCACCAGCATGATGCTCCGACGGGGTAACACTGAAGCTTTCTTT CATSMMLRRGNTEAFF
TRBJ1-1 NA TRBV12-5 NA TGTGCTAGTGGCCCGGGGGGGGGCGTTGAAGCTTTCTTT CASGPGGGVEAFF
TRBJ2-7 NA TRBV6-5 TRBD1 TGTGCCAGCAGGGGGACAGGGGGCTCTTACGAGCAGTACTTC CASRGTGGSYEQYF
TRBJ2-3 NA TRBV7-6 NA TGTGCCAGCAGCGAGAGGGGGTTTGATTTAGATACGCAGTATTTT CASSERGFDLDTQYF
TRBJ2-3 NA TRBV24-1 TRBD2 TGTGCCACCAGTGATATCAACCCGGGACTAGCGGGCACAGATACGCAGTATTTT CATSDINPGLAGTDTQYF
TRBJ2-5 NA TRBV11-2 TRBD1 TGTGCCAGCAGCTCTCTGGGGACAGGGCTCCACTTC CASSSLGTGLHF
TRBJ2-6 NA TRBV10-2 NA TGCGCCAGCAGTGAGCCCAGAGACTACTCTGGGGCCAACGTCCTGACTTTC CASSEPRDYSGANVLTF
TRBJ1-3 NA TRBV3-1/TRBV3-2 NA TGTGCCAGCAGCCAAGCCAGCTCTGGAAACACCATATATTTT CASSQASSGNTIYF
TRBJ2-1 NA TRBV6-2/TRBV6-3 TRBD2 TGTGCCAGCAGCTTACGTAGGCGGGAGTACTTGAGTGAGCAGTTCTTC CASSLRRREYLSEQFF